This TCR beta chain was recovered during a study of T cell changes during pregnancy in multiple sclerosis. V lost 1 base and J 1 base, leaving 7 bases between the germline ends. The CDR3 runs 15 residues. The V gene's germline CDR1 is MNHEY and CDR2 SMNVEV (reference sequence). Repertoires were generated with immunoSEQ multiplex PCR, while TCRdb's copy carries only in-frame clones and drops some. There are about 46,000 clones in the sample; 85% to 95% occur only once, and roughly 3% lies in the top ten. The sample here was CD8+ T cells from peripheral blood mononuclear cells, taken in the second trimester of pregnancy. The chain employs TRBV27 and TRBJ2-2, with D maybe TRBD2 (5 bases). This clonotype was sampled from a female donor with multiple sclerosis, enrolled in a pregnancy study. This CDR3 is CASSLYEGNTGELFF. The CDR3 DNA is TGTGCCAGCAGTTTATACGAGGGGAACACCGGGGAGCTGTTTTTT.